Listed here are 21 T cell receptor beta chains from one sample, sequenced in a study of somatic mutations in cytotoxic T cells in rheumatoid arthritis. Produced via immunoSEQ multiplex PCR; TCRdb's table is partial and in-frame only. This table holds some 17,000 clones, approximately 80% found once. The sequenced sample consisted of CD8+ T cells sorted from blood. These receptors all come from an adult with rheumatoid arthritis.

The rearrangement uses TRBV4-1 and TRBJ2-5; perhaps TRBD1 as D (6 bases). The V gene lost 6 bases and the J gene lost 1 base, with 12 bases spanning the gap. From germline, CDR1 is MGHRA and CDR2 YSYEKL. The CDR3 loop spans 14 amino acids. As DNA, the CDR3 is TGCGCCAGCAGGAACAGGGCCACCCAAGAGACCCAGTACTTC. It specifies CASRNRATQETQYF.

The CDR3, as DNA: TGTGCCAGCAGTTACCGCCAGGGGGCAGCGGATGGCTACACCTTC. This gives the protein CASSYRQGAADGYTF. The rearrangement links TRBV6-5 to TRBJ1-2, with 8 nucleotides matching TRBD1. Germline CDR1 MNHEY, CDR2 SVGAGI. The CDR3 consists of 15 residues. V trimming: 2 bases; J trimming: 6 bases; junction bases outside the gene matches: 8.

The rearrangement joins TRBV4-1 to TRBJ2-7; the D is unclear. The V end was cut by 2 bases, the J end by 6 bases, with 5 bases between. The CDR3 contains 11 residues. CDR1 MGHRA and CDR2 YSYEKL come from the germline V gene. The CDR3 loop reads CASSQQTEQYF. CDR3 bases: TGCGCCAGCAGCCAACAGACCGAGCAGTACTTC.

This clone occurred a few times. The chain employs TRBV4-2 and TRBJ2-1, with 11 bases identical to TRBD2. The V segment lost 2 bases and the J segment 7 bases; nucleotides outside the gene matches: 10. This CDR3 contains 17 residues. Germline-derived CDR1 and CDR2 are LGHNA and YNFKEQ. The CDR3 nucleotides are TGTGCCAGCAGCCAAAGACTGGCTAGCGGGGGGTGGAATGAGCAGTTCTTC. It codes for CASSQRLASGGWNEQFF.

The V and J genes are TRBV4-1 and TRBJ1-5, with 8 bases aligning to TRBD1. Germline CDR1 is MGHRA and CDR2 is YSYEKL. This CDR3 is 14 amino acids long. V shed 2 bases, J shed 6 bases, and the junction held 3 bases outside the gene matches. The CDR3 sequence: CASSQMDRAQPQHF. The CDR3 nucleotides are TGCGCCAGCAGCCAAATGGACAGGGCTCAGCCCCAGCATTTT.

J is TRBJ2-2 and V is TRBV6-5; 8 bases map to TRBD2. The CDR3 sequence is 15 residues long. From germline, CDR1 is MNHEY and CDR2 SVGAGI. V was clipped by 2 bases and J by 6 bases; unmatched bases: 5. The CDR3 DNA is TGTGCCAGCAGTTACCCCGGGGGGGCCGCCGGGGAGCTGTTTTTT. This gives the protein CASSYPGGAAGELFF.

This clone was observed a few times. V and J are TRBV27 and TRBJ2-1; D is unclear. CDR3 length equals 13 residues. The V gene's germline CDR1 is MNHEY and CDR2 SMNVEV (reference sequence). V shed 5 bases and J shed 8 bases, with 13 bases lying between them. CDR3 DNA sequence: TGTGCCAGCAGTACCCCCTCAGTCCATGAGCAGTTCTTC. It translates to CASSTPSVHEQFF.

The chain combines TRBV5-6 with TRBJ2-7; D unclear. Germline CDR1 and CDR2: SGHDT and YYEEEE. Trimming cost V 0 bases and J 4 bases, with 17 bases left between them. The CDR3 contains 16 residues. The CDR3 sequence: CASSLAARVDGYEQYF. The CDR3 bases are TGTGCCAGCAGCTTGGCCGCCCGGGTAGATGGGTACGAGCAGTACTTC.

This clone appeared a single time. The chain combines TRBV6-5 with TRBJ2-7; the D call may be TRBD1 or TRBD2 (6 bases each). Germline loops: CDR1 MNHEY, CDR2 SVGAGI. Trimming shortened V by 0 bases and J by 4 bases, and 16 bases separated the two germline ends. This CDR3 is built from 16 residues. The CDR3 here is CASSYSRGEKGYEQYF. The CDR3 DNA reads TGTGCCAGCAGTTACTCAAGGGGGGAGAAGGGGTACGAGCAGTACTTC.

DNA of the CDR3: TGTGCCAGCAGCCCATTTGGGACTAGCGGGACTACCTACGAGCAGTACTTC. Translated: CASSPFGTSGTTYEQYF. This chain uses TRBV13 with TRBJ2-7; 13 nucleotides line up with TRBD2. V lost 5 bases to trimming and J lost 2 bases; unmatched junction nucleotides: 9. The CDR3 spans 17 residues. CDR1 is PRHDT and CDR2 is FYEKMQ in the germline V gene (reference sequence).

This clone was recorded once. The chain has TRBV9 and TRBJ1-2, with TRBD1 as a possible D gene (6 bases). Deletions cut 4 bases from V and 3 bases from J, with 10 bases between. The length of the CDR3 is 13 residues. Germline V gene sequence: CDR1 SGDLS, CDR2 YYNGEE. This CDR3 is CASSLRTDYGYTF. CDR3 in DNA: TGTGCCAGCAGCCTGCGGACAGACTATGGCTACACCTTC.

This clone was picked up a small number of times. The genes are TRBV30 and TRBJ2-1; D possibly corresponds to TRBD1 (5 bases). Germline CDR1 GTSNPN, CDR2 SVGIG (reference sequence). The length of the CDR3 is 13 residues. The V end lost 2 bases, the J end lost 8 bases, and 13 bases lay between the germline ends. The CDR3 loop reads CAWSKGVGDEQFF. CDR3 DNA sequence: TGTGCCTGGAGTAAAGGGGTAGGAGATGAGCAGTTCTTC.

Here the CDR3 DNA reads TGTGCTAGTGGTTTTTCCCCTTCTAGGTCCAATGAGCAGTTCTTC. It codes for CASGFSPSRSNEQFF. The chain carries TRBV12-5 and TRBJ2-1, with no clear D. CDR1 is LGHNT, CDR2 FRNRAP, per germline. The CDR3 is 15 residues long. V lost 3 bases, J lost 6 bases, and 15 bases lay in between.

This clone was detected a few times. This rearrangement joins TRBV5-4 to TRBJ2-2; TRBD1 matches 8 bases. Germline V lookup: CDR1 SGHNT, CDR2 YYREEE (reference sequence). The J segment lost 0 bases and the V segment lost 9 bases, leaving 4 bases of the junction unmatched. The CDR3 has 14 amino acids. The CDR3 spells CAIDRGPNTGELFF. The CDR3 DNA follows: TGTGCCATCGACAGGGGCCCGAACACCGGGGAGCTGTTTTTT.

The chain joins TRBV4-1 to TRBJ2-1; D possibly corresponds to TRBD2 (5 bases). Germline V gene data show CDR1 as MGHRA and CDR2 as YSYEKL. V dropped 5 bases and J dropped 8 bases, with 16 bases sitting between them. The CDR3 consists of 14 residues. CDR3 bases: TGCGCCAGCAGCAAAAATCCTGGGGAGCATGAGCAGTTCTTC. Its protein product is CASSKNPGEHEQFF.

This chain joins TRBV11-2 and TRBJ1-2; D possibly corresponds to TRBD1 (5 bases). Trimming shortened V by 0 bases and J by 3 bases, and 17 bases separated the two germline ends. This CDR3 region has 17 residues. Germline V gene sequence: CDR1 SGHAT, CDR2 FQNNGV. The CDR3 region is CASSLDLGGPAYYGYTF. The CDR3 nucleotides are TGTGCCAGCAGCTTAGATCTGGGGGGTCCGGCTTACTATGGCTACACCTTC.

The chain carries TRBV2 and TRBJ2-7; D may correspond to TRBD1 or TRBD2 (5 bases each). The length of the CDR3 is 12 residues. CDR1 and CDR2 (germline): SNHLY, FYNNEI. The V and J ends lost 5 bases and 6 bases respectively, with 11 bases between them. The CDR3 is CASSSSGGEQYF. DNA for the CDR3: TGTGCCAGCAGTTCAAGTGGGGGCGAGCAGTACTTC.

This clone turned up a few times. For the CDR3, the DNA is TGTGCCAGCAGTTACTCTCGATACGCATATCAGCCCCAGCATTTT. It translates to CASSYSRYAYQPQHF. The chain joins TRBV6-5 to TRBJ1-5; D is ambiguous. CDR1 is MNHEY and CDR2 is SVGAGI in the germline V gene. Trimming removed 0 bases at V and 5 bases at J, with 11 bases between. This CDR3 comprises 15 residues.

The J gene is TRBJ2-1, the V gene TRBV6-5; 9 bases agree with TRBD2. CDR1 MNHEY and CDR2 SVGAGI come from the germline V gene. This CDR3 is built from 13 residues. The trim removed 4 bases at V and 10 bases at J, leaving 5 bases unmatched. This CDR3 reads CASSFWLAGEQFF. The CDR3 region has the DNA TGTGCCAGCAGTTTTTGGCTAGCGGGGGAGCAGTTCTTC.

This clone appeared a few times. The V gene is TRBV2, the J gene TRBJ2-7; 7 bases match TRBD2. V was pared by 6 bases and J by 2 bases, with 13 bases of the junction left unmatched. The CDR3 has 16 residues. Germline values: CDR1 SNHLY, CDR2 FYNNEI. In DNA, the CDR3 is TGTGCCAGCAGGGGGATATGGGACGGGGGGACCTACGAGCAGTACTTC. Its translation: CASRGIWDGGTYEQYF.

The chain combines TRBV15 with TRBJ2-7; 7 nucleotides agree with TRBD1. This CDR3 is 14 amino acids long. V shed 2 bases, J shed 6 bases, and the junction held 7 bases outside the gene matches. CDR1 is LNHNV, CDR2 YYDKDF, per germline (reference sequence). CDR3 coding DNA: TGTGCCACCAGCAGAAGGGACAGTGGCTCCGAGCAGTACTTC. It translates to CATSRRDSGSEQYF.